This T cell receptor (beta chain) was sequenced for a study of response to subunit inactivated influenza vaccine. This clonotype showed up just a few times. The antigen remains undetermined. Using its own MiXCR run on the RT-PCR reads, TCRdb lists one record per CDR3 protein. Altogether around 500,000 distinct CDR3 sequences are present, roughly 9.7% being singletons, with the ten largest covering over 9.5%. Study-wide points: After each seasonal influenza vaccination, few new T cells are recruited, the authors suggested.

The CDR3 is 16 residues long. The germline CDR1 and CDR2 sequences are MGHRA and YSYEKL. Trimming cost V 0 bases and J 2 bases, with 12 bases left between them. The TCR sequence derives from a man in his fifties or sixties who received an inactivated influenza vaccine. The material was PBMCs from blood, obtained more than 35 days after vaccination. V usage is TRBV4-1 and J usage is TRBJ2-3; D is perhaps TRBD1 (5 bases). CDR3 region: CASSQEWGRYTDTQYF. The CDR3 bases are TGCGCCAGCAGCCAAGAGTGGGGCAGATACACAGATACGCAGTATTTT.